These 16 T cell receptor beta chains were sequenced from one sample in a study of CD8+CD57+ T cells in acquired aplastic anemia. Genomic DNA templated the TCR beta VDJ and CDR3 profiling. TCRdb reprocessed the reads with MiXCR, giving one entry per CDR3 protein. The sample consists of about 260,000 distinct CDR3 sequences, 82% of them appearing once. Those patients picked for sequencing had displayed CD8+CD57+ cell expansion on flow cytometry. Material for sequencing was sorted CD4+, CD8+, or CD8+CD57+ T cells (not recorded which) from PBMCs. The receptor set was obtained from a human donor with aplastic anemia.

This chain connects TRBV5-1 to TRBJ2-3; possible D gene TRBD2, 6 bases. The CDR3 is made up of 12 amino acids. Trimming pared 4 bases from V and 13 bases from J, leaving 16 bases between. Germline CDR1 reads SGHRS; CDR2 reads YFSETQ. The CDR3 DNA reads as TGCGCCAGCAGCCTAGCGAACACCGGGGAGTATTTT. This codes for CASSLANTGEYF.

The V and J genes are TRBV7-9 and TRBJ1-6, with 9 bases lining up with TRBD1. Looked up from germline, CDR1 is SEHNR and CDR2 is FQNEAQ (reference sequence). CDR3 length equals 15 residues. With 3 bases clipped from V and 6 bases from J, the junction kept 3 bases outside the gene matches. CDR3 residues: CASSLDRGRNSPLHF. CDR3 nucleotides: TGTGCCAGCAGCTTGGACAGGGGTCGTAATTCACCCCTCCACTTT.

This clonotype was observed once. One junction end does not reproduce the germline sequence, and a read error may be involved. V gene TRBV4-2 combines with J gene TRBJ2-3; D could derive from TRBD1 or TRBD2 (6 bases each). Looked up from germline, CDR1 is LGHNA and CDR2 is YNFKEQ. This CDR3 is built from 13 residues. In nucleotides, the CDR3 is TGTGCTTTCGGGGACGGGGGCACAGATGCGCAGTATTTT. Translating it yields CAFGDGGTDAQYF.

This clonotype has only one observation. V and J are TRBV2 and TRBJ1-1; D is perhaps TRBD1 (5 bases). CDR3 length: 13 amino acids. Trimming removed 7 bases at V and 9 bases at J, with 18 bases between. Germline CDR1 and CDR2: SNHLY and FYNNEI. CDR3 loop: CASTNGEGNKAFF. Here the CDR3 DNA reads TGTGCCAGCACCAACGGGGAGGGGAATAAAGCTTTCTTT.

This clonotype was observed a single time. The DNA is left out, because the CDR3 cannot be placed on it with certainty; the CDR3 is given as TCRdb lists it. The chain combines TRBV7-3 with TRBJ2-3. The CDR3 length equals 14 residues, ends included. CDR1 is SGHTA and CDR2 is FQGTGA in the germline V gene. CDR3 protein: CASSLAEETQYFGF.

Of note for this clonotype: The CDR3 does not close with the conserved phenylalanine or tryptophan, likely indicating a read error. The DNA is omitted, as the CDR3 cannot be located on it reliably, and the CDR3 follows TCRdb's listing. The CDR3 is CASGDEGTDTPDFGP. The chain recombines TRBV2 with TRBJ1-1. The CDR3 length is 15 residues, termini included. Germline V CDR1 and CDR2: SNHLY, FYNNEI.

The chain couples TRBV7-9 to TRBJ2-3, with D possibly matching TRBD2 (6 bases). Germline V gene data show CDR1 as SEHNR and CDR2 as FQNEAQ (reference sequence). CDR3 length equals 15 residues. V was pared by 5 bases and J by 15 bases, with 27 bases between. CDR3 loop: CASSLVAAQETQYYF. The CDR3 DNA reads TGTGCCAGCAGCCTCGTAGCGGCACAAGAGACCCAGTACTATTTT. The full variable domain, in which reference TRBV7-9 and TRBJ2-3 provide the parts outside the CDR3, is DTGVSQNPRHKITKRGQNVTFRCDPISEHNRLYWYRQTLGQGPEFLTYFQNEAQLEKSRLLSDRFSAERPKGSFSTLEIQRTEQGDSAMYLCASSLVAAQETQYYFGPGTRLTVL.

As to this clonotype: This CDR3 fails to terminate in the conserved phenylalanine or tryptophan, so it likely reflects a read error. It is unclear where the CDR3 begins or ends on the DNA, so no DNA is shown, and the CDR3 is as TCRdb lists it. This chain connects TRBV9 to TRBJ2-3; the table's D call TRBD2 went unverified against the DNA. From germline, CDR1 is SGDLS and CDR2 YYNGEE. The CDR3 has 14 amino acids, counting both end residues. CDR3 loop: CASSLAGGPDSQCS.

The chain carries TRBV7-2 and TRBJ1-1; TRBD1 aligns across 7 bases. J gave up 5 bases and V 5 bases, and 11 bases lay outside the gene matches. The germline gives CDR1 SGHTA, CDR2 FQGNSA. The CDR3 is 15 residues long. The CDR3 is CASSNPGTADTEAFF. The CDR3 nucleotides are TGTGCCAGCAGCAACCCGGGGACAGCCGATACTGAAGCTTTCTTT.

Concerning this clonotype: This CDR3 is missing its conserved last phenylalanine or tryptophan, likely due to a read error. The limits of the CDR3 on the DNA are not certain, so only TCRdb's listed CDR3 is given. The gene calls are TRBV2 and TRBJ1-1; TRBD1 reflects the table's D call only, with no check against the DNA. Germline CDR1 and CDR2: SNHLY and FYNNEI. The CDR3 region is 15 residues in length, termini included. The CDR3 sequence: CASGVGGTGTPYFGP.

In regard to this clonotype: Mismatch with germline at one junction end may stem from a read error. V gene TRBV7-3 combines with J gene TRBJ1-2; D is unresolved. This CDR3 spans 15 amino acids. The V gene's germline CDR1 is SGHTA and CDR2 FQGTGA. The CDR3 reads CASSLTRGANYAYTF. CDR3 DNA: TGTGCCAGCAGCTTAACACGCGGCGCCAACTATGCCTACACCTTC.

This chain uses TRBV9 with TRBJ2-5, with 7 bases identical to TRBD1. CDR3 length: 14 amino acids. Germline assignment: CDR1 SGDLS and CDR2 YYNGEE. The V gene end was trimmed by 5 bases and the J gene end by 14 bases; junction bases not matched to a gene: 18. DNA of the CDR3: TGTGCCAGCAGAGGGGGCTCCAGCCAAGAGACCTACTACTTC. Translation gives CASRGGSSQETYYF.

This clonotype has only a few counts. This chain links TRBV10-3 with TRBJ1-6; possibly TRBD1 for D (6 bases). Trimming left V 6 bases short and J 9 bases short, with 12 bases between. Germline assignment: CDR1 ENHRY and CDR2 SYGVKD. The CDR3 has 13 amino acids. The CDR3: CAIRGEGGSPLHF. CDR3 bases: TGTGCCATCAGGGGGGAAGGGGGTTCACCCCTCCACTTT.

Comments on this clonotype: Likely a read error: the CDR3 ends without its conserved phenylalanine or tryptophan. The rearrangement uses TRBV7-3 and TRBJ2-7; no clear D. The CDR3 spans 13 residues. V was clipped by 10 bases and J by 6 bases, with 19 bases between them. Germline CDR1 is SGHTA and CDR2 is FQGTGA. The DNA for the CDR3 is TGTGCCACCAGAAGAGACCCCTCCCCCGAGCAGTACTGC. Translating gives CATRRDPSPEQYC.

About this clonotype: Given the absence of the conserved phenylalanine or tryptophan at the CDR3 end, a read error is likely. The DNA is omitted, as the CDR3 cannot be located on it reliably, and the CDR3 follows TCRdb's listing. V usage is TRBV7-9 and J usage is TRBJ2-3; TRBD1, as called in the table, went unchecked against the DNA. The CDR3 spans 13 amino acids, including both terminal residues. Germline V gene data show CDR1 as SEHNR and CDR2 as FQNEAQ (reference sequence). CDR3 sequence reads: CASSLSNQPQHFG.

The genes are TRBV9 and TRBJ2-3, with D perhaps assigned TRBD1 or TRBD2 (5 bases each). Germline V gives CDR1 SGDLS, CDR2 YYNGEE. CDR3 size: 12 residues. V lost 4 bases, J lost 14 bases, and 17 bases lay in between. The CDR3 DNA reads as TGTGCCAGCAGCCTAAGGCCCGGGGCGCTGTATTTT. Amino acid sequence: CASSLRPGALYF.